One and the same sample provided the 2 T cell receptor beta chains below, sequenced in a study of cytotoxic CD8 clonotypes in ibrutinib-treated CLL. Only in-frame clones appear in the TCRdb table, and some are missing; sequencing was by immunoSEQ multiplex PCR. The sample records 130,000 or so clones, approximately 80% being singletons. The sequences come from PBMCs, collected after 12 months of ibrutinib treatment. The receptors here all came from a human donor with chronic lymphocytic leukemia.

The rearrangement uses TRBV10-3 and TRBJ1-3; D may be TRBD1 (6 bases). The CDR3 runs 13 residues. Trimming took 10 bases from V and 8 from J, leaving 18 bases between them. Germline CDR1 and CDR2: ENHRY and SYGVKD. The CDR3 is CASSGHLADTIYF. Here the CDR3 DNA reads TGTGCCAGCTCGGGACATTTGGCGGACACCATATATTTT.

The V and J genes are TRBV28 and TRBJ2-1, with 7 bases fitting TRBD1. V dropped 6 bases and J dropped 4; count of bases not matched to a gene: 9. The CDR3 length is 15 residues. CDR1 is MDHEN, CDR2 SYDVKM, per germline. The CDR3 loop is CASSRSGTAYNEQFF. Here the CDR3 DNA reads TGTGCCAGCAGCCGCTCCGGGACAGCTTACAATGAGCAGTTCTTC.